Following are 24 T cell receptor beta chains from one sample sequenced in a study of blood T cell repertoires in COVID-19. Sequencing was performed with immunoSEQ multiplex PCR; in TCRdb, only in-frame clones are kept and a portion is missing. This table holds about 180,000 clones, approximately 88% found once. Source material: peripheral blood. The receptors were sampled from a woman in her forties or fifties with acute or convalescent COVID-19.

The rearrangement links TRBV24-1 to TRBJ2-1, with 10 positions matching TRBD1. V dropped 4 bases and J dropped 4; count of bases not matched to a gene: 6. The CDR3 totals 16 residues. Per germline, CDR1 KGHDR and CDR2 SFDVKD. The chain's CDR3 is CATSDRGTGVYNEQFF. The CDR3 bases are TGTGCCACCAGTGACCGAGGGACAGGGGTATACAATGAGCAGTTCTTC.

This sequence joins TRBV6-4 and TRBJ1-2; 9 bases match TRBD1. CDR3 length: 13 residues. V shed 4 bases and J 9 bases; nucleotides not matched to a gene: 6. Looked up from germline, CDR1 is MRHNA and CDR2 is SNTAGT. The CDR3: CASSATGGASYTF. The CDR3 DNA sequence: TGTGCCAGCAGTGCCACAGGGGGCGCGAGCTACACCTTC.

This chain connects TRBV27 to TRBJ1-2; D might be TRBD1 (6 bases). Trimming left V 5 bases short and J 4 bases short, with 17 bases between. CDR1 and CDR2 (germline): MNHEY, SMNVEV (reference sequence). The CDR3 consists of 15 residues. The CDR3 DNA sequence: TGTGCCAGCAGTGCATACAGGGAAGGGTTCTATGGCTACACCTTC. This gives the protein CASSAYREGFYGYTF.

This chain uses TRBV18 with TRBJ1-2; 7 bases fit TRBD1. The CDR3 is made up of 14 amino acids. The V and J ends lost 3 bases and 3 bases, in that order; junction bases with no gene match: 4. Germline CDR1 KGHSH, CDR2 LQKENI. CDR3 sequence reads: CASSPGQTHYGYTF. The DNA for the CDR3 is TGTGCCAGCTCACCGGGACAGACCCACTATGGCTACACCTTC.

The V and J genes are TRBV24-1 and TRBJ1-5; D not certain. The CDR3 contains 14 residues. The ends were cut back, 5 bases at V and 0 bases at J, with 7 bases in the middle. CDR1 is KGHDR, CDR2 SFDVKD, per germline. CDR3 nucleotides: TGTGCCACCAGTGGTCAGAATAGCAATCAGCCCCAGCATTTT. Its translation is CATSGQNSNQPQHF.

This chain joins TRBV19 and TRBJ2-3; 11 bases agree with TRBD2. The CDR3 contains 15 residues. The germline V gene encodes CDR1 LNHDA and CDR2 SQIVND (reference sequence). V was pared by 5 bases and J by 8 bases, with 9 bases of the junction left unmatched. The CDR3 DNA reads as TGTGCCAGTAGTGATCCCGGGACTAGCGGCGCTACGCAGTATTTT. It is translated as CASSDPGTSGATQYF.

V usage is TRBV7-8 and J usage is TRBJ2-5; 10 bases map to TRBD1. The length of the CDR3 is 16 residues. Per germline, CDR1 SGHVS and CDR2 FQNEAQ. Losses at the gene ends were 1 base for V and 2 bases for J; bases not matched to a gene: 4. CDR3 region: CASSLDGTGVQETQYF. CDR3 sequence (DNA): TGTGCCAGCAGCTTAGACGGGACAGGGGTACAAGAGACCCAGTACTTC.

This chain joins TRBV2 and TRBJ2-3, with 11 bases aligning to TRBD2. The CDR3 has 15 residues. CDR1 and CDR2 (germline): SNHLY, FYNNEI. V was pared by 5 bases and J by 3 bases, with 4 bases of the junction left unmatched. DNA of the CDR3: TGTGCCAGCAGTCTAGCGGGGGGTCCAACAGATACGCAGTATTTT. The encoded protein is CASSLAGGPTDTQYF.

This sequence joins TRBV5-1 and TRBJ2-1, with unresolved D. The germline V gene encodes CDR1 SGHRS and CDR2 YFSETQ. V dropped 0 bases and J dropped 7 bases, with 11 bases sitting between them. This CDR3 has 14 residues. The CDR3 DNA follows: TGCGCCAGCAGCTTGGCGTCCTTAATGAATGAGCAGTTCTTC. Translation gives CASSLASLMNEQFF.

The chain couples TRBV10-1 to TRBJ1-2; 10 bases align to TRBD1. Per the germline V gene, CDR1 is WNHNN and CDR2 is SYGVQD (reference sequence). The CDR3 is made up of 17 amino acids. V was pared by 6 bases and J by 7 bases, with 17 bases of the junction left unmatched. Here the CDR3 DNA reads TGCGCCAGCAGAGCTACGGGACAGGGGCCCAGGGCCTGTGGCTACACCTTC. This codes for CASRATGQGPRACGYTF.

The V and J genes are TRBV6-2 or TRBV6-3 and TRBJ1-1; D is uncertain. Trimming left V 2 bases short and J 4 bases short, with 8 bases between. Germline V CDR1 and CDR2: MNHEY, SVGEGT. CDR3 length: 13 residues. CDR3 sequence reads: CASSYPEGTEAFF. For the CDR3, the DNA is TGTGCCAGCAGTTACCCAGAGGGCACTGAAGCTTTCTTT.

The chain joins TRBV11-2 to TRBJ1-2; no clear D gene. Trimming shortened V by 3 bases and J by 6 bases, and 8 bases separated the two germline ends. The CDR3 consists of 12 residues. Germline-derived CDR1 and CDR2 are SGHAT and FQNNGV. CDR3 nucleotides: TGTGCCAGCAGCTTTATGTTAGATGGCTACACCTTC. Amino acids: CASSFMLDGYTF.

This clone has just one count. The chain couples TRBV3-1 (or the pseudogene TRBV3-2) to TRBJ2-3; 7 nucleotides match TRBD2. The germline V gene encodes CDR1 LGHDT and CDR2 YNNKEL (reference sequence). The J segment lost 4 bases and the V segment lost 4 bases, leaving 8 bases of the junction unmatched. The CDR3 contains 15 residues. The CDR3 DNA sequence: TGTGCCAGCAGCCTGACTGGCGGGGGACCAGATACGCAGTATTTT. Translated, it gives CASSLTGGGPDTQYF.

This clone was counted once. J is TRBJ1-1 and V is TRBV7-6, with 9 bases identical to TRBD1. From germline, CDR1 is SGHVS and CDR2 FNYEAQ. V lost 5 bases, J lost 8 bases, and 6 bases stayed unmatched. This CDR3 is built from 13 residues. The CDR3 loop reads CASSPGTGNEAFF. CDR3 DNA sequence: TGTGCCAGCAGCCCTGGGACAGGGAACGAAGCTTTCTTT.

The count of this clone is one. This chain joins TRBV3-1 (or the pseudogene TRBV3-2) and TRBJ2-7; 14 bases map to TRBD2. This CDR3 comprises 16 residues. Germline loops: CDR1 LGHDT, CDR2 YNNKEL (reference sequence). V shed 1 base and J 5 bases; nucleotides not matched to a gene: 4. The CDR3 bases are TGTGCCAGCAGCCAAGGACTAGCGGGAGGGGGCCACGAGCAGTACTTC. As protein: CASSQGLAGGGHEQYF.

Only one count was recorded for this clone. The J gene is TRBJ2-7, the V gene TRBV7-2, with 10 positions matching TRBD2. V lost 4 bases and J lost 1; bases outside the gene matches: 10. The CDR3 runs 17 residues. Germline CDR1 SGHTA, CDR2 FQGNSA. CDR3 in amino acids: CASSSRLAGTLSYEQYF. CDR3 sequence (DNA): TGTGCCAGCAGCTCTCGACTAGCGGGTACACTTTCCTACGAGCAGTACTTC.

CDR3 amino acids: CASTVAQGAYEQYF. The CDR3 DNA is TGTGCCAGTACCGTCGCGCAGGGTGCCTACGAGCAGTACTTC. V is TRBV19 and J is TRBJ2-7; the D gene is possibly TRBD1 (5 bases). Trimming took 7 bases from V and 2 from J, leaving 15 bases between them. CDR3 length equals 14 residues. Looked up from germline, CDR1 is LNHDA and CDR2 is SQIVND (reference sequence).

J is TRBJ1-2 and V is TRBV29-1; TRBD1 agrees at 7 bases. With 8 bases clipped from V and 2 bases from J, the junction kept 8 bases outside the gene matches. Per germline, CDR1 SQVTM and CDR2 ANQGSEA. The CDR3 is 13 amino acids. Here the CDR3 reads CSIPGGFNYGYTF. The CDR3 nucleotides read TGCAGCATTCCAGGGGGTTTCAACTATGGCTACACCTTC.

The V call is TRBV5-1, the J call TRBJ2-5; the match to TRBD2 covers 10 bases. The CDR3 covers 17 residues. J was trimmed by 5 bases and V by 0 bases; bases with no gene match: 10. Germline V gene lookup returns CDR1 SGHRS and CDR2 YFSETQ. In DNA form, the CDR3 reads TGCGCCAGCAGCTTGGCACCGAGCGGGGGGGCCAGGGAGACCCAGTACTTC. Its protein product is CASSLAPSGGARETQYF.

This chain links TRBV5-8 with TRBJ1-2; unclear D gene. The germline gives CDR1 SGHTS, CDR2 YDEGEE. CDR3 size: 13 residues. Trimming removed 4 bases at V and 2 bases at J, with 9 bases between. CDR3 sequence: CASSRGGNYGYTF. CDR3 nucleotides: TGTGCCAGCAGCCGCGGAGGGAACTATGGCTACACCTTC. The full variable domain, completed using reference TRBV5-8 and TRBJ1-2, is EAGVTQSPTHLIKTRGQQATLRCSPISGHTSVYWYQQALGLGLQFLLWYDEGEERNRGNFPPRFSGRQFPNYSSELNVNALELEDSALYLCASSRGGNYGYTFGSGTRLTVV.

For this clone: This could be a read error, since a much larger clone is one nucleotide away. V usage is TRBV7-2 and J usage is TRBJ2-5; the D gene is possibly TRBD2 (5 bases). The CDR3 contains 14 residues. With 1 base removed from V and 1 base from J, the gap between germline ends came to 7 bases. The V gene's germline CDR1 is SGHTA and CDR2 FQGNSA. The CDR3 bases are TGTGCCAGCAGCTTAGAGAGCGGCCAAGAGACCCAGTACTTC. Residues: CASSLESGQETQYF.

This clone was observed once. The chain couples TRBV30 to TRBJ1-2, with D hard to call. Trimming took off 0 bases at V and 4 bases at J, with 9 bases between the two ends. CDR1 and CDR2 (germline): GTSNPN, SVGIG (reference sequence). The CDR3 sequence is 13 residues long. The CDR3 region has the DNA TGTGCCTGGAGTGTTGGACTGAGCTATGGCTACACCTTC. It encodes CAWSVGLSYGYTF. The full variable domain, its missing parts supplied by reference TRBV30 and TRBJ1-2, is SQTIHQWPATLVQPVGSPLSLECTVEGTSNPNLYWYRQAAGRGLQLLFYSVGIGQISSEVPQNLSASRPQDRQFILSSKKLLLSDSGFYLCAWSVGLSYGYTFGSGTRLTVV.

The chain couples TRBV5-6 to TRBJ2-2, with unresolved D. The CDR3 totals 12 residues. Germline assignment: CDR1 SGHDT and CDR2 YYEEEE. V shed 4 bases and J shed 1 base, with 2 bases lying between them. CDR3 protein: CASSRNTGELFF. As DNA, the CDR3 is TGTGCCAGCAGCCGGAACACCGGGGAGCTGTTTTTT.

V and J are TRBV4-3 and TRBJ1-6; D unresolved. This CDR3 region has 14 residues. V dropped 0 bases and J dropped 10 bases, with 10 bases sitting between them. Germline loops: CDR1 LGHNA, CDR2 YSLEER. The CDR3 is CASSQDRRRSPLHF. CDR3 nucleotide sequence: TGCGCCAGCAGCCAAGATCGGAGAAGGTCACCCCTCCACTTT.